This T cell receptor beta chain emerged from a study of cytomegalovirus exposure and HLA in healthy donors. Study-level background: When 350 to 500 donors were genotyped, roughly 82% of them were found to fall in the Caucasian-associated ancestry cluster.

The CDR3 runs to 16 residues. Unmatched junction bases numbered 11, after V lost 5 bases and J lost 2 bases. Germline V gives CDR1 LNHDA, CDR2 SQIVND (reference sequence). Both 60 Vbeta primers and 13 Jbeta primers went into the PCR. The repertoire was sequenced with immunoSEQ multiplex PCR; TCRdb's copy has only in-frame clones and lacks some. The sample's table shows approximately 50,000 clones. The sequenced material came from PBMCs. The sequence derives from a male donor in good health and CMV-seronegative. This chain uses TRBV19 with TRBJ2-7; 8 nucleotides match TRBD1. The CDR3 protein is CASSATQGVGTYEQYF. The CDR3 DNA is TGTGCCAGTAGTGCAACACAGGGGGTGGGTACCTACGAGCAGTACTTC.